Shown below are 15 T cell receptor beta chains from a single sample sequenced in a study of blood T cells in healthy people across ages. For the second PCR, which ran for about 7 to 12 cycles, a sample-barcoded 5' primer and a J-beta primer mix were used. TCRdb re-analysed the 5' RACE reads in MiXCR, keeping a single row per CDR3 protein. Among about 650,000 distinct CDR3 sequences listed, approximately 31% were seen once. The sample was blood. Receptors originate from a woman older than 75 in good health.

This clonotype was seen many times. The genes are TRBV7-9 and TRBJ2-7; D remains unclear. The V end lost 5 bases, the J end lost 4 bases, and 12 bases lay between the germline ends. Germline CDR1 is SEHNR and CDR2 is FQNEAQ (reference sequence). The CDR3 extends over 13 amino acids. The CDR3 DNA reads TGTGCCAGCAGCCCATCCAACCCATACGAGCAGTACTTC. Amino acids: CASSPSNPYEQYF.

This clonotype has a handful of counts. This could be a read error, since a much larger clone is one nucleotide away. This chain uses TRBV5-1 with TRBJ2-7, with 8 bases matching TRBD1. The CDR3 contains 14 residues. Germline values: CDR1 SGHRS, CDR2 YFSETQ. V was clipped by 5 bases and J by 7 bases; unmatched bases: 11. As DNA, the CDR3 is TGCGCCAGCAGAGTGGACAGGGCGGGGAATGAGCAGTACTTC. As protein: CASRVDRAGNEQYF.

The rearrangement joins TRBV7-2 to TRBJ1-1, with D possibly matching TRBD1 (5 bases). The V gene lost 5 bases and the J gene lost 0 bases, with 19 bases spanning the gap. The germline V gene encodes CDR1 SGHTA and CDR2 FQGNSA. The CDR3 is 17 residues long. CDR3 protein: CASSPGGSGAMNTEAFF. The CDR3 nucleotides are TGTGCCAGCAGCCCTGGGGGTAGCGGTGCCATGAACACTGAAGCTTTCTTT.

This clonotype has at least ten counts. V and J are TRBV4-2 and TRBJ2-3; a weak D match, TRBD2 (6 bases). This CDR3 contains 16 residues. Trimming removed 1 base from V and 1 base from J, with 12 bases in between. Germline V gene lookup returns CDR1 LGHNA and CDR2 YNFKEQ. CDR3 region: CASSQAPGLGTDTQYF. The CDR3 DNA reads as TGTGCCAGCAGCCAAGCCCCGGGACTCGGCACAGATACGCAGTATTTT.

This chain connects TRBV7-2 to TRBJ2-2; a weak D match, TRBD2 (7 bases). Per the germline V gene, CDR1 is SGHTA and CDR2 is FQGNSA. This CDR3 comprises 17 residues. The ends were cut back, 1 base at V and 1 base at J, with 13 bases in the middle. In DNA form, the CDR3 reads TGTGCCAGCAGCTTAGTGGGGGCGGGGGAGAACACCGGGGAGCTGTTTTTT. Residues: CASSLVGAGENTGELFF.

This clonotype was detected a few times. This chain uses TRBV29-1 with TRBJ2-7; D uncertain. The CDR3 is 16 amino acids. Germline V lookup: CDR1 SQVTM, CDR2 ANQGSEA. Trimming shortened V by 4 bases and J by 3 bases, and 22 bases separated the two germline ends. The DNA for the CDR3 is TGCAGCGTTGCCAGGTTTACTACCAGTACCCTCTACGAGCAGTACTTC. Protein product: CSVARFTTSTLYEQYF.

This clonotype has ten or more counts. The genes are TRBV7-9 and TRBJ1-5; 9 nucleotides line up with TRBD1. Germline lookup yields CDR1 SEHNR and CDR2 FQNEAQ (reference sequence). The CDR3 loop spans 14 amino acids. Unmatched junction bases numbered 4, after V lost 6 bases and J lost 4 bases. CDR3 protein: CASSTGTGNQPQHF. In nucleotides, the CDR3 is TGTGCCAGCAGTACCGGGACAGGGAATCAGCCCCAGCATTTT. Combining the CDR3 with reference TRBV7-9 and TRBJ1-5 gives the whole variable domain DTGVSQNPRHKITKRGQNVTFRCDPISEHNRLYWYRQTLGQGPEFLTYFQNEAQLEKSRLLSDRFSAERPKGSFSTLEIQRTEQGDSAMYLCASSTGTGNQPQHFGDGTRLSIL.

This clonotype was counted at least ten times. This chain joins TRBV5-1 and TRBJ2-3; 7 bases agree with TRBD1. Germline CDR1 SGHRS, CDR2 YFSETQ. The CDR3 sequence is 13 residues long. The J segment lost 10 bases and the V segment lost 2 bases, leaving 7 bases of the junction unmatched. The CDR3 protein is CASSFYGTEPQYF. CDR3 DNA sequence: TGCGCCAGCAGCTTCTATGGGACAGAACCGCAGTATTTT.

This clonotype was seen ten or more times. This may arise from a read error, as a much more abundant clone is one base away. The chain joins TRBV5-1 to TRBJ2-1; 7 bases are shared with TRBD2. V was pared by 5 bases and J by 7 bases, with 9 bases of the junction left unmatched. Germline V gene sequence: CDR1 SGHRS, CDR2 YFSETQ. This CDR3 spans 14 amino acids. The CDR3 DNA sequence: TGCGCCAGCAGATGTGGGGGAGGGAAAAATGAGCAGTTCTTC. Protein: CASRCGGGKNEQFF.

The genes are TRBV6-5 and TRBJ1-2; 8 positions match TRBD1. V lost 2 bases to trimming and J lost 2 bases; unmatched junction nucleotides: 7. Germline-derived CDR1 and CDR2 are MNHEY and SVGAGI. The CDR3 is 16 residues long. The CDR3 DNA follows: TGTGCCAGCAGTTACACGCAGGGGGCGCGGAACTATGGCTACACCTTC. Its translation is CASSYTQGARNYGYTF.

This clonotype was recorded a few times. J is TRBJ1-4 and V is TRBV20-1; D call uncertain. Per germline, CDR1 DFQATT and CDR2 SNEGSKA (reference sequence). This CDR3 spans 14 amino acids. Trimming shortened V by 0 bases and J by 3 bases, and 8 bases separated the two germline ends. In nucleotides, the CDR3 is TGCAGTGCTAGAGATGCGGGAGCTAATGAAAAACTGTTTTTT. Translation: CSARDAGANEKLFF.

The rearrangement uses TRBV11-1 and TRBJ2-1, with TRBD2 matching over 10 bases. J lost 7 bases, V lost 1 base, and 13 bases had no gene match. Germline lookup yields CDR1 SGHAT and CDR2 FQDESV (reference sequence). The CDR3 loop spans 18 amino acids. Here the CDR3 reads CASSLGTGAGGPRNEQFF. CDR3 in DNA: TGTGCCAGCAGCTTAGGGACTGGAGCGGGAGGGCCAAGAAATGAGCAGTTCTTC.

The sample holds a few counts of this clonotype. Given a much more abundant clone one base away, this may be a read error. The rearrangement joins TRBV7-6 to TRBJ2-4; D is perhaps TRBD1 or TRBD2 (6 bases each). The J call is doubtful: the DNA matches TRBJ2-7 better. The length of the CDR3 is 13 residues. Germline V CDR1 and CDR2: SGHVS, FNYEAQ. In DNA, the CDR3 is TGTGCCAGCAGCGGGGGGCATTCCTACGAGCAGTACTTC. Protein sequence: CASSGGHSYEQYF.

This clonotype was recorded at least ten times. This CDR3 reads CASSLRDRGPYEQYF. In DNA, the CDR3 is TGTGCCAGCAGCTTACGGGACAGGGGGCCCTACGAGCAGTACTTC. The chain carries TRBV7-2 and TRBJ2-7; 12 bases align to TRBD1. The ends lost 2 bases at V and 2 bases at J; junction bases unmatched: 1. This CDR3 is 15 amino acids long. Looked up from germline, CDR1 is SGHTA and CDR2 is FQGNSA.

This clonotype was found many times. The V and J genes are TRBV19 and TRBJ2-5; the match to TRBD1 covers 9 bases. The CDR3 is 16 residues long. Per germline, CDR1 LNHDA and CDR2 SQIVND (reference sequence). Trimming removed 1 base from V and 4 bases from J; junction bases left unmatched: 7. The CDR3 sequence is CASSIAGDREAETQYF. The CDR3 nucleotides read TGTGCCAGTAGTATAGCCGGGGACAGGGAGGCAGAGACCCAGTACTTC.